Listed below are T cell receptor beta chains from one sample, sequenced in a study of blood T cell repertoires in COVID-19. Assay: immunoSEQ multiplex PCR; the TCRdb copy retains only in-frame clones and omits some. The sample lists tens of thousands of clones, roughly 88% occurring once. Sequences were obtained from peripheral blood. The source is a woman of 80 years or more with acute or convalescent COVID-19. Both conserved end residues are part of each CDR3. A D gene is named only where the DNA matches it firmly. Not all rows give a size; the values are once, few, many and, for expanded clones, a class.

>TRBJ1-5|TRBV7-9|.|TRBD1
TGTGCCAGCAGCGTCGGGACAGGGGCTGGAATCAAGCCCCAGCATTTT
CASSVGTGAGIKPQHF
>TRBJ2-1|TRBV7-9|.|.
TGTGCCAGCAGCTTCACAGGGAATGGTGAGCAGTTCTTC
CASSFTGNGEQFF
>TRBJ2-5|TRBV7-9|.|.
TGTGCCAGCCGCTGGGCTTCAGAGACCCAGTACTTC
CASRWASETQYF
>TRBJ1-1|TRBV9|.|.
TGTGCCAGCAGCACGGAGGCCATTAACACTGAAGCTTTCTTT
CASSTEAINTEAFF
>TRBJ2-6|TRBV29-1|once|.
TGCAGCGTTGGCCGTCCGGGAGTGTCTGGGGCCAACGTCCTGACTTTC
CSVGRPGVSGANVLTF
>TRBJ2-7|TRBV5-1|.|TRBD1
TGCGCCAGCAGGGCTTCCGGGACAGGGGTATACGAGCAGTACTTC
CASRASGTGVYEQYF
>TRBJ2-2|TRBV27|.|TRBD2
TGTGCCAGCAGTCTTGGTGGCGGGAGCGGTGCCGGGGAGCTGTTTTTT
CASSLGGGSGAGELFF
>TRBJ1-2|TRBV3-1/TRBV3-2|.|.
TGTGCCAGCAGCCAAGAGGGAAGGGGGAGGGTCTCTGGCTACACCTTC
CASSQEGRGRVSGYTF
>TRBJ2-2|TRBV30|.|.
TGTGCCTGGCAGGGGAACACCGGGGAGCTGTTTTTT
CAWQGNTGELFF
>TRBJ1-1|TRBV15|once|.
TGTGCCACCAGCAGCGCCATAGGGGTGAACACTGAAGCTTTCTTT
CATSSAIGVNTEAFF
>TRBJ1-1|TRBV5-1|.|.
TGCGCCAGCAGCTTATCAGGGGAATTGAACACTGAAGCTTTCTTT
CASSLSGELNTEAFF
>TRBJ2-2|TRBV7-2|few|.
TGTGCCAGCAGGCCTTTGGGGCCCGGGGAGCTGTTTTTT
CASRPLGPGELFF
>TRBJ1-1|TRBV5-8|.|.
TGTGCCAGCAGCGGCCGCCTTATTCTGAACACTGAAGCTTTCTTT
CASSGRLILNTEAFF
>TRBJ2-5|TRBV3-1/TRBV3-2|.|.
TGTGCCAGCAGCCAAGTTGGAGGGGAGACCCAGTACTTC
CASSQVGGETQYF
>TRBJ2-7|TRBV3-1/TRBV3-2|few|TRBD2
TGTGCCAGCAGCCTCTCTTTAGCGGGAGTGGCCTACGAGCAGTACTTC
CASSLSLAGVAYEQYF
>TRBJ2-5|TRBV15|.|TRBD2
TGTGCCACCAGCTGGACTAGCGGGCCCCGTTCGGAGACCCAGTACTTC
CATSWTSGPRSETQYF
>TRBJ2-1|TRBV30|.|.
TGTGCCTTCACGAGGGTTGGGGGGTTCGCCAACAATGAGCAGTTCTTC
CAFTRVGGFANNEQFF
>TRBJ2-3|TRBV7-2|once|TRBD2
TGTGCCAGCAGCTCTTGGACTAGCGGGAGTGATACGCAGTATTTT
CASSSWTSGSDTQYF
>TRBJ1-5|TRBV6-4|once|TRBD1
TGTGCCAGCAGTGTGCAGGGGGGCAATCAGCCCCAGCATTTT
CASSVQGGNQPQHF
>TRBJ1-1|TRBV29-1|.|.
TGCAGCGTTGAGGGGACACTGAACACTGAAGCTTTCTTT
CSVEGTLNTEAFF
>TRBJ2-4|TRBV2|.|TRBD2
TGTGCCAGCAGTGGGGCGGGCCTAGCGGGAGTTAAGTACTTC
CASSGAGLAGVKYF
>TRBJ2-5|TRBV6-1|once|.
TGTGCCAGCAGTGAAAGGGCAGGGGTCGAGACCCAGTACTTC
CASSERAGVETQYF
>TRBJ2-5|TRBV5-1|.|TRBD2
TGCGCCAGCAGTGTGAGCGGGAGGGCCGGGGAGACCCAGTACTTC
CASSVSGRAGETQYF
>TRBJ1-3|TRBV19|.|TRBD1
TGTGCCAGTAGTAAGGGACAGGCACGCTCTGGAAACACCATATATTTT
CASSKGQARSGNTIYF
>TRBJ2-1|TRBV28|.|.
TGTGCTTCTAGGAAGGCGAGCTCCTACAATGAGCAGTTCTTC
CASRKASSYNEQFF
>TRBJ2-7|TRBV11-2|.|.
TGTGCCAGCAGCTTAGTTTCGTCCAGCTCCTACGAGCAGTACTTC
CASSLVSSSSYEQYF
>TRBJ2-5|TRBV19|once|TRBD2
TGTGCCAGTAGTATCCAGGTGGGAGGGTCGGAGACCCAGTACTTC
CASSIQVGGSETQYF
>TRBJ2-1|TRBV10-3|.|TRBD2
TGTGCCATCAGTGAAGGCGGGAGGGGAAGGAATGAGCAGTTCTTC
CAISEGGRGRNEQFF
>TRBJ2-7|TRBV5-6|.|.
TGTGCCAGCAGCTTGGTTCTTGACCGGGACATGTCCTACGAGCAGTACTTC
CASSLVLDRDMSYEQYF
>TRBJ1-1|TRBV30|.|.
TGTGCCTGGCCTGAGGGACTAGAGGCACCGAATTTCCCCGGCTGCGAAGCTTTCTTT
CAWPEGLEAPNFPGCEAFF
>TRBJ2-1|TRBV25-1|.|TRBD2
TGTGCCAGCAGTGAACCGACAGTGTGGGAGGGGTCCTACAATGAGCAGTTCTTC
CASSEPTVWEGSYNEQFF
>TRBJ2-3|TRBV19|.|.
TGTGCCAGTAGTATAGCCCCAGCGGGCCGCGGCACAGATACGCAGTATTTT
CASSIAPAGRGTDTQYF
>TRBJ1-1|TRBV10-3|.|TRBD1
TGTGCCATCAGTGAGTCAGGGGGCATGAACACTGAAGCTTTCTTT
CAISESGGMNTEAFF
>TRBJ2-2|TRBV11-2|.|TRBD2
TGTGCCAGCAGTTTTACTAGCGGGAGGGTTACCGGGGAGCTGTTTTTT
CASSFTSGRVTGELFF
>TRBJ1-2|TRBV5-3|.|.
TGTGCCAGAAGCTGGCTCGTTCAATCGGAGGGCTACACCTTC
CARSWLVQSEGYTF
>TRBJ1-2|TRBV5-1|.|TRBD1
TGCGCCAGCAGCACTGGGGCCGGACAGGGGACCTATGGCTACACCTTC
CASSTGAGQGTYGYTF
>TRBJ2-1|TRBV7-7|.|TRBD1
TGTGCCAGCAGCGCCGGGACAGGGAGATACAATGAGCAGTTCTTC
CASSAGTGRYNEQFF
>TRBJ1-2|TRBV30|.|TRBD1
TGTGCCTGGAGTGTAGTGCTGAGGGGACAGGGGGCTTATGGCTACACCTTC
CAWSVVLRGQGAYGYTF